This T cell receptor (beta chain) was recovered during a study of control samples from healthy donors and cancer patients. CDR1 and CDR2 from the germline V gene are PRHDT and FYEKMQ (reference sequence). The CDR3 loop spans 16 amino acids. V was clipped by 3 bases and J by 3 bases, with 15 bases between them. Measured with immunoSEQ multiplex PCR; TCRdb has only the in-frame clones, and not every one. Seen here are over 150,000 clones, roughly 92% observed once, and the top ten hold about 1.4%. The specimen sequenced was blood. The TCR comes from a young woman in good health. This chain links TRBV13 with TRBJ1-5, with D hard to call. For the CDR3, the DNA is TGTGCCAGCAGCTTTGGGAGTCCCTCAACCAATCAGCCCCAGCATTTT. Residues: CASSFGSPSTNQPQHF.